The rows below give T cell receptor beta chains drawn from one sample of a study of cytomegalovirus exposure and HLA in healthy donors. The protocol was immunoSEQ multiplex PCR, while the TCRdb copy is restricted to in-frame clones and leaves out a portion. Here the sample spans over 150,000 clones, roughly 76% being singletons. The sample was PBMCs. The origin of the receptors is a woman aged 45-65 years in good health and CMV-seronegative. CDR3s include the opening cysteine and the closing phenylalanine or tryptophan. A D gene is named only where the DNA matches it firmly. Rows may omit the clone size; those that give it use once, few, many or a size class.

TGCGCCAGCAAACCCCGGGACACCACTAACTATGGCTACACCTTC,CASKPRDTTNYGYTF,TRBV4-3,TRBJ1-2,-,-
TGTGCCAGCAGTTTGAGGACAGGGCCCCCTTACGAGCAGTACTTC,CASSLRTGPPYEQYF,TRBV27,TRBJ2-7,TRBD1,-
TGTGCCAGCAGCAAGGGACAGGGGACTGAAGCTTTCTTT,CASSKGQGTEAFF,TRBV9,TRBJ1-1,TRBD1,-
TGCGCCAGCAGTGAGTCTGGGCAAGCCCCTAACGAGCAGTACTTC,CASSESGQAPNEQYF,TRBV10-1,TRBJ2-7,-,few
TGTGCCAGCAGCCCAGGGGGCGCGAACACTGAAGCTTTCTTT,CASSPGGANTEAFF,TRBV9,TRBJ1-1,TRBD1,-
TGTGCCAGCAGCCCGGGGGTCTCTGGGGCCAACGTCCTGACTTTC,CASSPGVSGANVLTF,TRBV7-2,TRBJ2-6,-,-
TGTGCCAGCAGTGAAGGACAGGGTTATAATTCACCCCTCCACTTT,CASSEGQGYNSPLHF,TRBV25-1,TRBJ1-6,TRBD1,-
TGTGCCAGCAGTGGTGCACAGGGGGCCAGAGGCTACACCTTC,CASSGAQGARGYTF,TRBV2,TRBJ1-2,TRBD1,-
TGCGCCAGCAGCTTAGCAGGGGGGCCCTACGAGCAGTACTTC,CASSLAGGPYEQYF,TRBV5-1,TRBJ2-7,-,-
TGTGCCAGCAGTTACAAAGGGACTAGCGGCCTCAATGAGCAGTTCTTC,CASSYKGTSGLNEQFF,TRBV6-5,TRBJ2-1,TRBD2,-
TGTGCCAGTCGAAGCGCCTACGAGCAGTACTTC,CASRSAYEQYF,TRBV6-6,TRBJ2-7,-,few
TGTGCCAGTAGTCCCCGGGACAGCCCAGCATACGAGCAGTACTTC,CASSPRDSPAYEQYF,TRBV19,TRBJ2-7,TRBD1,-
TGTGCCAGCAGCCCCCGGCAGGGGTACACCGGGGAGCTGTTTTTT,CASSPRQGYTGELFF,TRBV7-7,TRBJ2-2,-,-
TGCAGTGCGAGGGACTACGAGCAGTACTTC,CSARDYEQYF,TRBV20-1,TRBJ2-7,-,-
TGTGCCAGCAGCTTTCGCTGGGGCGGGAGCTACAATGAGCAGTTCTTC,CASSFRWGGSYNEQFF,TRBV5-8,TRBJ2-1,TRBD2,-
TGCAGTGCTAGATCCGGGACAACACTCTTCTTC,CSARSGTTLFF,TRBV20-1,TRBJ2-1,-,-
TGTGCCAGCTCAACGTTGGGACAAAACACCGGGGAGCTGTTTTTT,CASSTLGQNTGELFF,TRBV18,TRBJ2-2,-,-
TGTGCCAGCAGCTGGACAGTAACTAGCAATCAGCCCCAGCATTTT,CASSWTVTSNQPQHF,TRBV28,TRBJ1-5,-,-
TGTTCCAGCAGCTTAGCCGGAGGGGCCGTCCACAATGAGCAGTTCTTC,CSSSLAGGAVHNEQFF,TRBV7-9,TRBJ2-1,-,-
TGTGCCATCAGGATGGGGGAGGACTATGGCTACACCTTC,CAIRMGEDYGYTF,TRBV10-3,TRBJ1-2,-,-
TGTGCCAGCAGCCCAGGGGGCGGATGGGGCACTGAAGCTTTCTTT,CASSPGGGWGTEAFF,TRBV5-6,TRBJ1-1,TRBD1,-
TGTGCCAGCAGGGGACAGGAATACGAGCAGTACTTC,CASRGQEYEQYF,TRBV2,TRBJ2-7,TRBD1,-
TGTGCCAGCAGTCCCGGGGGGGACTATGGCTACACCTTC,CASSPGGDYGYTF,TRBV27,TRBJ1-2,-,-
TGTGCCAGCAGCCAAGAACGGTCTGCGGGAGGGCCTGACGAGCAGTACTTC,CASSQERSAGGPDEQYF,TRBV4-2,TRBJ2-7,TRBD2,once